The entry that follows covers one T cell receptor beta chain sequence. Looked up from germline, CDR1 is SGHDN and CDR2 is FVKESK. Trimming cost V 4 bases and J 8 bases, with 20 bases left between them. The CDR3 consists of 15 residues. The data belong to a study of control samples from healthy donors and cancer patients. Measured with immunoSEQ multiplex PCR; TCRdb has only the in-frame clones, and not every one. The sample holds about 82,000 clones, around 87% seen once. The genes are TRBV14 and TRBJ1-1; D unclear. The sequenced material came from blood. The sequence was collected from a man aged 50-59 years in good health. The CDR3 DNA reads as TGTGCCAGCAGCCCTTGGTCTGGCGGGCACTTGGAAGCTTTCTTT. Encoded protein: CASSPWSGGHLEAFF.